Listed below are T cell receptor beta chains from one sample, sequenced in a study of T cells after yellow fever vaccination. TCRdb reprocessed the 5' RACE reads via MiXCR and lists one record per CDR3 protein. The table has about 210,000 distinct CDR3 sequences, around 3.1% seen once. Sequences were derived from CD4+ T cells sorted from PBMCs, sampled 10 days after the yellow fever booster vaccination. The receptors derive from a man younger than 35 who received the YFV17D yellow fever vaccine. CDR3s include the opening cysteine and the closing phenylalanine or tryptophan. The D gene is left open where the match is weak. Clone size is stated in some rows and not others, as once, few, many or a class when expanded.

j_call: TRBJ1-4; v_call: TRBV4-1; d_call: TRBD1; cdr3_length: 16; clone_size: many; cdr3_nt: TGCGCCAGCAGCCAGGCCCAGGGGGGAGCTGGTGAAAAACTGTTTTTT; cdr3_aa: CASSQAQGGAGEKLFF
j_call: TRBJ2-5; v_call: TRBV20-1; d_call: TRBD1; cdr3_length: 14; clone_size: NA; cdr3_nt: TGCAGTGCTGTCTCCGGGACAGAAAAAGAGACCCAGTACTTC; cdr3_aa: CSAVSGTEKETQYF
j_call: TRBJ2-7; v_call: TRBV7-2; d_call: TRBD1; cdr3_length: 16; clone_size: many; cdr3_nt: TGTGCCAGCAGCTCGAGGGGTCCAGGGGGTCCTTACGAGCAGTACTTC; cdr3_aa: CASSSRGPGGPYEQYF
j_call: TRBJ1-4; v_call: TRBV4-2; d_call: NA; cdr3_length: 17; clone_size: few; cdr3_nt: TGTGCCAGCAGCCAAGATATATCTATGTTACCCAGGGGAAAACTGTTTTTT; cdr3_aa: CASSQDISMLPRGKLFF
j_call: TRBJ2-1; v_call: TRBV20-1; d_call: NA; cdr3_length: 13; clone_size: NA; cdr3_nt: TGCAGTGCTAGACCCGCCCAGGTCCATGAGCAGTTCTTC; cdr3_aa: CSARPAQVHEQFF
j_call: TRBJ1-1; v_call: TRBV4-2; d_call: TRBD1; cdr3_length: 15; clone_size: many; cdr3_nt: TGTGCCAGCAGCCGCGGACAGGGGGGGAACACTGAAGCTTTCTTT; cdr3_aa: CASSRGQGGNTEAFF
j_call: TRBJ2-3; v_call: TRBV20-1; d_call: NA; cdr3_length: 15; clone_size: many; cdr3_nt: TGCAGTGCTAGAGATTATGGGGGCACGGCAGATACGCAGTATTTT; cdr3_aa: CSARDYGGTADTQYF
j_call: TRBJ1-2; v_call: TRBV5-1; d_call: NA; cdr3_length: 13; clone_size: few; cdr3_nt: TGCGCCAGCAGCTTGGCAACAGAGAGCGGCTACACCTTC; cdr3_aa: CASSLATESGYTF
j_call: TRBJ2-6; v_call: TRBV5-1; d_call: NA; cdr3_length: 17; clone_size: many; cdr3_nt: TGCGCCAGCAGCTTGGCCGGACAGATCTCTGGGGCCAACGTCCTGACTTTC; cdr3_aa: CASSLAGQISGANVLTF
j_call: TRBJ2-1; v_call: TRBV6-5; d_call: NA; cdr3_length: 14; clone_size: many; cdr3_nt: TGTGCCAGCAGTTACTCGACTCCCGGGTATGAGCAGTTCTTC; cdr3_aa: CASSYSTPGYEQFF
j_call: TRBJ2-1; v_call: TRBV7-6; d_call: NA; cdr3_length: 15; clone_size: few; cdr3_nt: TGTGCCAGCAGCTTAGACCCTGGGGGCCTAAGTGAGCAGTTCTTC; cdr3_aa: CASSLDPGGLSEQFF
j_call: TRBJ1-2; v_call: TRBV7-2; d_call: TRBD1; cdr3_length: 14; clone_size: NA; cdr3_nt: TGTGCCAGCAGCTTGACAGGGAACGACTATGGCTACACCTTC; cdr3_aa: CASSLTGNDYGYTF
j_call: TRBJ1-3; v_call: TRBV20-1; d_call: NA; cdr3_length: 14; clone_size: many; cdr3_nt: TGCAGTGCTAGAGAATCGGGGGCAGGAAACACCATATATTTT; cdr3_aa: CSARESGAGNTIYF
j_call: TRBJ2-1; v_call: TRBV24-1; d_call: NA; cdr3_length: 13; clone_size: many; cdr3_nt: TGTGCCACCCAATCGACCGGGGGGCATGAGCAGTTCTTC; cdr3_aa: CATQSTGGHEQFF
j_call: TRBJ1-6; v_call: TRBV6-2/TRBV6-3; d_call: NA; cdr3_length: 16; clone_size: NA; cdr3_nt: TGTGCCAGCAGCTGGGCCCAGACCGTGGGGCATTCACCCCTCCACTTT; cdr3_aa: CASSWAQTVGHSPLHF
j_call: TRBJ2-3; v_call: TRBV27; d_call: TRBD2; cdr3_length: 18; clone_size: NA; cdr3_nt: TGTGCCAACACTAAAGGGGAGCGGGGGGATTATGGCACAGATACGCAGTATTTT; cdr3_aa: CANTKGERGDYGTDTQYF
j_call: TRBJ1-2; v_call: TRBV7-9; d_call: NA; cdr3_length: 12; clone_size: NA; cdr3_nt: TGTGCCAGCAGCTTAGATGGGGGCAGCAACACCTTC; cdr3_aa: CASSLDGGSNTF
j_call: TRBJ1-2; v_call: TRBV23-1; d_call: NA; cdr3_length: 13; clone_size: few; cdr3_nt: TGCGCCAGACCTCTCGGGGGGGCGTATGGCTACACCTTC; cdr3_aa: CARPLGGAYGYTF
j_call: TRBJ2-5; v_call: TRBV12-3/TRBV12-4; d_call: NA; cdr3_length: 12; clone_size: many; cdr3_nt: TGTGCCAGCAGCTCTCGCGGGGAGACCCAGTACTTC; cdr3_aa: CASSSRGETQYF
j_call: TRBJ2-3; v_call: TRBV2; d_call: NA; cdr3_length: 13; clone_size: few; cdr3_nt: TGTGCCAGCAGTCGACAGTGGGGGGATACGCAGTATTTT; cdr3_aa: CASSRQWGDTQYF
j_call: TRBJ2-7; v_call: TRBV7-9; d_call: TRBD1; cdr3_length: 15; clone_size: many; cdr3_nt: TGTGCCAGCAGCCGGGTGTGGGCAGGGGGCGAAGAGCAGTACTTC; cdr3_aa: CASSRVWAGGEEQYF
j_call: TRBJ1-2; v_call: TRBV28; d_call: NA; cdr3_length: 11; clone_size: NA; cdr3_nt: TGTGCCAGCAGTTTGGGGCATGGCTACACCTTC; cdr3_aa: CASSLGHGYTF
j_call: TRBJ2-2; v_call: TRBV5-1; d_call: TRBD1; cdr3_length: 15; clone_size: many; cdr3_nt: TGCGCCAGCAGCTTGACAGGGGCGAACACCGGGGAGCTGTTTTTT; cdr3_aa: CASSLTGANTGELFF
j_call: TRBJ2-5; v_call: TRBV6-2/TRBV6-3; d_call: NA; cdr3_length: 13; clone_size: few; cdr3_nt: TGTGCCAGCAGTTACGGAGATATGAAGACCCAGTACTTC; cdr3_aa: CASSYGDMKTQYF
j_call: TRBJ1-5; v_call: TRBV2; d_call: NA; cdr3_length: 15; clone_size: few; cdr3_nt: TGTGCCAGCAGTGAATGGGGGGCGGGCAATCAGCCCCAGCATTTT; cdr3_aa: CASSEWGAGNQPQHF
j_call: TRBJ2-5; v_call: TRBV5-4; d_call: TRBD2; cdr3_length: 15; clone_size: few; cdr3_nt: TGTGCCAGCAGTCCGGGACTAGCGGCTTCAGAGACCCAGTACTTC; cdr3_aa: CASSPGLAASETQYF
j_call: TRBJ2-3; v_call: TRBV4-1; d_call: NA; cdr3_length: 14; clone_size: many; cdr3_nt: TGCGCCAGCAGCCGACTAGGAACCACAGATACGCAGTATTTT; cdr3_aa: CASSRLGTTDTQYF
j_call: TRBJ1-1; v_call: TRBV5-1; d_call: TRBD1; cdr3_length: 17; clone_size: many; cdr3_nt: TGCGCCAGCAGCCTCCTGGGACAGGGAGTATGGAACACTGAAGCTTTCTTT; cdr3_aa: CASSLLGQGVWNTEAFF
j_call: TRBJ2-1; v_call: TRBV3-1; d_call: TRBD2; cdr3_length: 15; clone_size: NA; cdr3_nt: TGTGCCAGCAGCGAGCGGGGACTAGCCTACAATGAGCAGTTCTTC; cdr3_aa: CASSERGLAYNEQFF
j_call: TRBJ2-1; v_call: TRBV5-1; d_call: NA; cdr3_length: 16; clone_size: many; cdr3_nt: TGCGCCAGCAGCTTGGTCGTTACCGGGACCACCAATGAGCAGTTCTTC; cdr3_aa: CASSLVVTGTTNEQFF
j_call: TRBJ1-2; v_call: TRBV20-1; d_call: TRBD1; cdr3_length: 16; clone_size: NA; cdr3_nt: TGCAGTGCGGACCGGACAGGAGGAGTAGGGTGGGATGGCTACACCTTC; cdr3_aa: CSADRTGGVGWDGYTF
j_call: TRBJ2-3; v_call: TRBV20-1; d_call: TRBD2; cdr3_length: 15; clone_size: NA; cdr3_nt: TGCAGTGCTCTGAGCGGGGGGGCGGGCGCAGATACGCAGTATTTT; cdr3_aa: CSALSGGAGADTQYF
j_call: TRBJ2-3; v_call: TRBV29-1; d_call: NA; cdr3_length: 12; clone_size: many; cdr3_nt: TGCAGCGTTGAGTCGGCCACAGATACGCAGTATTTT; cdr3_aa: CSVESATDTQYF
j_call: TRBJ1-6; v_call: TRBV20-1; d_call: NA; cdr3_length: 15; clone_size: NA; cdr3_nt: TGCAGTGCTCTGAAGGGTGGGGGCATATATTCACCCCTCCACTTT; cdr3_aa: CSALKGGGIYSPLHF
j_call: TRBJ2-5; v_call: TRBV18; d_call: TRBD2; cdr3_length: 16; clone_size: many; cdr3_nt: TGTGCCAGCTCACCCGGACTAGCGGGGAACCAAGAGACCCAGTACTTC; cdr3_aa: CASSPGLAGNQETQYF
j_call: TRBJ1-2; v_call: TRBV28; d_call: TRBD1; cdr3_length: 13; clone_size: many; cdr3_nt: TGTGCCAGCTGGGGACAGCTTAACTATGGCTACACCTTC; cdr3_aa: CASWGQLNYGYTF
j_call: TRBJ2-3; v_call: TRBV6-6; d_call: NA; cdr3_length: 16; clone_size: few; cdr3_nt: TGTGCCAGCAGTTATGCGCTGGGCAGGGGTACAGATACGCAGTATTTT; cdr3_aa: CASSYALGRGTDTQYF
j_call: TRBJ1-5; v_call: TRBV12-3/TRBV12-4; d_call: NA; cdr3_length: 14; clone_size: few; cdr3_nt: TGTGCCAGCAGTTTTGCAGGGGCCCCTCAGCCCCAGCATTTT; cdr3_aa: CASSFAGAPQPQHF